This T cell receptor (beta chain) stems from a study of T cell clonality in common variable immunodeficiency. The assay was immunoSEQ multiplex PCR, and TCRdb's table has in-frame clones only and misses some. The repertoire shows about 28,000 clones, none seen only once; the top ten take roughly 29%. This clone turned up a few times. Its matching antigen is unknown. The CDR3 goes on 3 residues after the read ends, and that part is filled in from the germline J gene. V was cut by 1 base and J by 6 bases, with 15 bases left in between. The CDR3 has 15 amino acids. CDR1 SEHNR and CDR2 FQNEAQ come from the germline V gene (reference sequence). Study outcomes and limitations: Reportedly, TCR beta sequences from common variable immunodeficiency showed fewer deletions and N-nucleotide insertions.

The sample comprised peripheral blood mononuclear cells. The sequence was obtained from a human donor with common variable immunodeficiency. The chain carries TRBV7-9 and TRBJ2-5; D possibly corresponds to TRBD1 (6 bases). CDR3 residues: CASSLGTGSTQTQYF. CDR3 bases read: TGTGCCAGCAGCTTAGGTACAGGGTCGACTCAGACC. Supplemented by reference TRBV7-9 and TRBJ2-5, the full variable domain reads DTGVSQNPRHKITKRGQNVTFRCDPISEHNRLYWYRQTLGQGPEFLTYFQNEAQLEKSRLLSDRFSAERPKGSFSTLEIQRTEQGDSAMYLCASSLGTGSTQTQYFGPGTRLLVL.